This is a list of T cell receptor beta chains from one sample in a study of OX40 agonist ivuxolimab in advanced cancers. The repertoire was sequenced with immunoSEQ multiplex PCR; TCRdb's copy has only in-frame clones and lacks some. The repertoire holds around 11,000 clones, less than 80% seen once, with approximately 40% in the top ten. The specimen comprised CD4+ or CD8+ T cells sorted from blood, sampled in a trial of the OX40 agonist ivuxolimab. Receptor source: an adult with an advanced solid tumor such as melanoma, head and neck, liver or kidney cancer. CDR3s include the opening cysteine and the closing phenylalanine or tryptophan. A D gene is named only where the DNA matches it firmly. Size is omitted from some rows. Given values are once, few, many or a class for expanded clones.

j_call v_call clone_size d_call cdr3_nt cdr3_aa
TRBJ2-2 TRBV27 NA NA TGTGCCAGCAGTTTTAATTGGGGAAGTACCGGGGAGCTGTTTTTT CASSFNWGSTGELFF
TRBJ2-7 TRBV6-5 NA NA TGTGCCACCCTGGGGCAGGGAGCCTACGAGCAGTACTTC CATLGQGAYEQYF
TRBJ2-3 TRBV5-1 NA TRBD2 TGCGCCAGCAGCTCGACGACTAGCGGGAGAGGGGATACGCAGTATTTT CASSSTTSGRGDTQYF
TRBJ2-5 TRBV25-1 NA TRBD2 TGTGCCAGCAGCCTGGGGGGGAAAGAGACCCAGTACTTC CASSLGGKETQYF
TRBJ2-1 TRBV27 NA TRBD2 TGTGCCAGCAGTTCCGGGACTAGCGGGCGCTACAATGAGCAGTTCTTC CASSSGTSGRYNEQFF
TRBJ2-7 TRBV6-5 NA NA TGTGCCAGCAGTTACGCCGGGGGCTCCTACGAGCAGTACTTC CASSYAGGSYEQYF
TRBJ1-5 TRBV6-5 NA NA TGTGCCAGCAGTTACCAGGGGAGCAATCAGCCCCAGCATTTT CASSYQGSNQPQHF
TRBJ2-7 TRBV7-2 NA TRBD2 TGTGCCAGCAGCGTAACTAGCGGGACGGGGCTCGAGCAGTACTTC CASSVTSGTGLEQYF
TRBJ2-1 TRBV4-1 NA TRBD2 TGCGCCAGCAGCCCCTTTCCCGGGACTAGCGGGAGTGATGAGCAGTTCTTC CASSPFPGTSGSDEQFF
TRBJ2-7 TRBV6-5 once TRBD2 TGTGCCAGCAGTTACGGGACTAGCAGCTACGAGCAGTACTTC CASSYGTSSYEQYF
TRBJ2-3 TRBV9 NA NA TGTGCCAGCAGCGTAGTAGGGGAAACAGATACGCAGTATTTT CASSVVGETDTQYF
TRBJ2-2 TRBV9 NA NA TGTGCCAGCAGCCAGGGTACCGGGGAGCTGTTTTTT CASSQGTGELFF
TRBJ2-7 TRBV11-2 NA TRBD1 TGTGCCAGCAGCTTAGGGACAGGGTCCTACGAGCAGTACTTC CASSLGTGSYEQYF
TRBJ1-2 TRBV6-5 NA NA TGTGCCAGCAGTTACTCGGGGTTCGGCAGGGCGGGGGGCTACACCTTC CASSYSGFGRAGGYTF
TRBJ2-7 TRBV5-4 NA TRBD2 TGTGCCAGCAGCCCGACACTAGCGGGAGCCTACGAGCAGTACTTC CASSPTLAGAYEQYF
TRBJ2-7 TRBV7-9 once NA TGTGCCAGCAGCTTAGTCCCCGGGAGTAGAAGCGAGCAGTACTTC CASSLVPGSRSEQYF
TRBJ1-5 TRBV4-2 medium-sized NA TGTGCCAGCAGCCAAGAGATGGGAATAAGATCTCAGCCCCAGCATTTT CASSQEMGIRSQPQHF
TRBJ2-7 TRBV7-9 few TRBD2 TGTGCCGGGGACCCTAGCGGAGTCTCCGAGCAGTACTTC CAGDPSGVSEQYF
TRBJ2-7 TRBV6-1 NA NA TGTGCCAGCGGGTTCGGTACCTACGAGCAGTACTTC CASGFGTYEQYF
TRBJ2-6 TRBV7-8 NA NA TGTGCCAGCAGCTTAGGAGGACGGGGTCCTGGGGCCAACGTCCTGACTTTC CASSLGGRGPGANVLTF
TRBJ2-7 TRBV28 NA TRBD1 TGTGCCAGCAGTCCCCGACAGGGGGCGGTGTGGGAGCAGTACTTC CASSPRQGAVWEQYF
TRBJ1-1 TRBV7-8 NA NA TGTGCCAGCAGCCCAGAAATTGGGAACACTGAAGCTTTCTTT CASSPEIGNTEAFF
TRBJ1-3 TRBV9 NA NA TGTGCCAGCAGCGTAGACGTCTACTCTGGAAACACCATATATTTT CASSVDVYSGNTIYF
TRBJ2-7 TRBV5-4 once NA TGTGCCGGCAGCTTAGGAATGTCCGGGATTACCTACGAGCAGTACTTC CAGSLGMSGITYEQYF
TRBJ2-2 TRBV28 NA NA TGTGCCAGCAGCCAAAAATACACCGGGGAGCTGTTTTTT CASSQKYTGELFF
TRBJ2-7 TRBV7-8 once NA TGTGCCAGCAGCTACCTGCAGGGCTCCCGATACGAGCAGTACTTC CASSYLQGSRYEQYF
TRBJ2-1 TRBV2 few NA TGTGCCAGTCTACAGGGTAGCTCCTACAATGAGCAGTTCTTC CASLQGSSYNEQFF
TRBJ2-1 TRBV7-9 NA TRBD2 TGTGCCAACCAACAACTAGCGGGGGGCTACAATGAGCAGTTCTTC CANQQLAGGYNEQFF
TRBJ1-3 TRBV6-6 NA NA TGTGCCAGCAGTTCCTTAAACACCATATATTTT CASSSLNTIYF
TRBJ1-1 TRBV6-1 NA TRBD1 TGTGCCAGCAGTGACAGGGGGCACACTGAAGCTTTCTTT CASSDRGHTEAFF
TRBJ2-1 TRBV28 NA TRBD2 TGTGCCAGCAGTTTTATCCTAGCGGAGTACAATGAGCAGTTCTTC CASSFILAEYNEQFF
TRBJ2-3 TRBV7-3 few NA TGTGCCAGCAGCTTAACGGGAGGGGGGACAGATACGCAGTATTTT CASSLTGGGTDTQYF
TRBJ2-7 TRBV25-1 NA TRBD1 TGTGCCAGTGAGACCGGACAGGGAGCCGAGCAGTACTTC CASETGQGAEQYF
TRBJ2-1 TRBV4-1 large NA TGCGCCAGCAGCCAAGATATCGTCCTCGACAGTTTATACAATGAGCAGTTCTTC CASSQDIVLDSLYNEQFF
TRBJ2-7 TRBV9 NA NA TGTGCCAGCAGCCCCAAGAGCTCCTACGAGCAGTACTTC CASSPKSSYEQYF
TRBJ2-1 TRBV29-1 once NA TGCAGCGTTGAAGACGGAGACCCCCCGGACGAGCAGTTCTTC CSVEDGDPPDEQFF
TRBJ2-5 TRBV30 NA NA TGTGCCTGGGGATGGACCGGGATGAAGACCCAGTACTTC CAWGWTGMKTQYF
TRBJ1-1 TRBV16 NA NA TGTGCCAGCAGCCAATCGGGCAGGAACACTGAAGCTTTCTTT CASSQSGRNTEAFF
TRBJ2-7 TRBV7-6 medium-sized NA TGTGCCAGCAGTCCCGGGCCCAACTACGAGCAGTACTTC CASSPGPNYEQYF
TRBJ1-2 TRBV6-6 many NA TGTGCCAGCAGTCGATCCCCCACTAACTATGGCTACACCTTC CASSRSPTNYGYTF
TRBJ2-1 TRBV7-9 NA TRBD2 TGTGCCAGCAGCGTATTAGCGGGAGAATCCTACAATGAGCAGTTCTTC CASSVLAGESYNEQFF
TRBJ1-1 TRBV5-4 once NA TGTGCCAGCAGCCAGTTGACAAACACTGAAGCTTTCTTT CASSQLTNTEAFF
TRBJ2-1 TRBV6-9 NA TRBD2 TGTGCCAGCAGTTACGATGGGACTAGCGATTACAATGAGCAGTTCTTC CASSYDGTSDYNEQFF
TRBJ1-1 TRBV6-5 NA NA TGTGCCAGCAGACACTCTGGAACTGAAGCTTTCTTT CASRHSGTEAFF
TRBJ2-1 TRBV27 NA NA TGTGCCAGCAGTTTACAGGGTTACAATGAGCAGTTCTTC CASSLQGYNEQFF
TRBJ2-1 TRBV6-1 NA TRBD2 TGTGCCAGCAGTGAAGGGTGGAGGACTAGCCCGTACAATGAGCAGTTCTTC CASSEGWRTSPYNEQFF
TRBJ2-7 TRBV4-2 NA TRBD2 TGTGCCAGCAGCCAAGAGTCCTGGACTAGCGGCTACGAGCAGTACTTC CASSQESWTSGYEQYF
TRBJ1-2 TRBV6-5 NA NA TGTGCCGTCGAGACAGACTATGGCTACACCTTC CAVETDYGYTF
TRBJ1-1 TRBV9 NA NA TGTGCCAGCAGCGCGACGGATGAAGCTTTCTTT CASSATDEAFF
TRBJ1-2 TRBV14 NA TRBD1 TGTGCCAGCAGCCAGGGTTGGGGACAGGGCCATGGCTACACCTTC CASSQGWGQGHGYTF
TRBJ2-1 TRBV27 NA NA TGTGCCAGCCGGAAAGGCGGCTTATACAATGAGCAGTTCTTC CASRKGGLYNEQFF
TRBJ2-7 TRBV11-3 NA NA TGTGCCAGCAGCCCAGGGGGGTCCTACGAGCAGTACTTC CASSPGGSYEQYF
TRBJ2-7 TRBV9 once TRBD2 TGTGCCAGCAGCCCGCTGGCGGGAGGGACCTACGAGCAGTACTTC CASSPLAGGTYEQYF
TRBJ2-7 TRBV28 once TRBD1 TGTGCCAGCAACGTTCGACAGGGGAGCTCCTACGAGCAGTACTTC CASNVRQGSSYEQYF
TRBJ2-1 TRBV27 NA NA TGTGCCAGCCGAAGTGGGGGACCGGGCTACAATGAGCAGTTCTTC CASRSGGPGYNEQFF
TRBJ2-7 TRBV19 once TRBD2 TGTGCCACCACTAGCGGCACCTACGAGCAGTACTTC CATTSGTYEQYF
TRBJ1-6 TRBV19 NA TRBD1 TGTGCCAGTAGTGTTCATTACCGGGACAGTTACAATTCACCCCTCCACTTT CASSVHYRDSYNSPLHF
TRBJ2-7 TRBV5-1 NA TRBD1 TGCGCCAGCAGCAGAATTGCCCGGGACAGGGAGGGTTCCGAGCAGTACTTC CASSRIARDREGSEQYF
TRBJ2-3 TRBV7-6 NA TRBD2 TGTGCCAGCAGCCTTTGGACTAGCTCAGATACGCAGTATTTT CASSLWTSSDTQYF